A single sample is the source of the 5 T cell receptor beta chains below, sequenced in a study of blood T cell repertoires in COVID-19. Using immunoSEQ multiplex PCR, the repertoire was profiled, and TCRdb retains in-frame clones only, with some absent. In the table there are 350,000 or so clones, approximately 89% of which are singletons. The sequenced material came from peripheral blood. The receptor set was obtained from a woman under 40 with COVID-19, enrolled during active disease.

Notes on this clone: The same CDR3 can be traced to other DNA sequences in this sample. The chain uses TRBV6-5 and TRBJ2-1; 7 bases agree with TRBD2. The CDR3 loop spans 15 amino acids. Unmatched junction bases numbered 4, after V lost 5 bases and J lost 0 bases. Germline V gene lookup returns CDR1 MNHEY and CDR2 SVGAGI. CDR3 protein: CASSPSGGSYNEQFF. The CDR3 DNA reads TGTGCCAGCAGTCCTTCGGGAGGCTCCTACAATGAGCAGTTCTTC.

V usage is TRBV6-6 and J usage is TRBJ1-1, with D hard to call. The CDR3 covers 12 residues. CDR1 and CDR2 from the germline V gene are MNHNY and SVGAGI (reference sequence). Trimming cost V 0 bases and J 7 bases, with 6 bases left between them. The CDR3 bases are TGTGCCAGCAGTTACTCGGCTTTTGAAGCTTTCTTT. Translated: CASSYSAFEAFF.

This clone was picked up one time. V usage is TRBV25-1 and J usage is TRBJ2-5; no clear D gene. The CDR3 loop spans 12 amino acids. V was cut by 3 bases and J by 7 bases, with 9 bases left in between. CDR1 is MGHDK and CDR2 is SYGVNS in the germline V gene. The CDR3 nucleotides are TGTGCCAGCAGTGATTTGGGCTGGACCCAGTACTTC. Translation: CASSDLGWTQYF.

This chain uses TRBV27 with TRBJ2-3; D is uncertain. Trimming cost V 3 bases and J 4 bases, with 8 bases left between them. Germline CDR1 reads MNHEY; CDR2 reads SMNVEV (reference sequence). CDR3 size: 13 residues. CDR3 sequence reads: CASSFIFPDTQYF. Here the CDR3 DNA reads TGTGCCAGCAGTTTTATATTCCCAGATACGCAGTATTTT.

The CDR3 loop is CASSAGTSETQYF. Written as DNA, the CDR3 is TGTGCCAGCTCAGCCGGGACTAGCGAGACCCAGTACTTC. The chain combines TRBV18 with TRBJ2-5; 9 nucleotides match TRBD2. The V gene's germline CDR1 is KGHSH and CDR2 LQKENI. CDR3 length: 13 residues. With V trimmed by 5 bases and J by 5 bases, 3 bases remained unmatched.